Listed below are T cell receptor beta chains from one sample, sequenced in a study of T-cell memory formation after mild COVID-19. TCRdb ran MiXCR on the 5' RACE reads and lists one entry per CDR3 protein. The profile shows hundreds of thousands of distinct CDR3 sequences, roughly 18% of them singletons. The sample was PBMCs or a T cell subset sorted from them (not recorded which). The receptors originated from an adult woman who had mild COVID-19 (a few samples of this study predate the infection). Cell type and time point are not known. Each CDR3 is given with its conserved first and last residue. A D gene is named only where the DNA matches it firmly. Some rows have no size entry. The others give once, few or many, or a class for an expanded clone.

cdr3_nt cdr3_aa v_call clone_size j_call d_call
TGCAGTGCCCCCCTAACAGGGAACCCCACAGATACGCAGTATTTT CSAPLTGNPTDTQYF TRBV20-1 few TRBJ2-3 -
TGTGCCAGCAGCCTAGCCAGGGGCGATACTGAAAAACTGTTTTTT CASSLARGDTEKLFF TRBV12-3/TRBV12-4 few TRBJ1-4 -
TGCAGTGCTAGCCATAGCGGGGAACACTACAATGAGCAGTTCTTC CSASHSGEHYNEQFF TRBV20-1 few TRBJ2-1 TRBD2
TGCAGCGCGCCAGGGACGGCTCAAGAGACCCAGTACTTC CSAPGTAQETQYF TRBV29-1 few TRBJ2-5 -
TGTGCCAGCAGTTACGGTATCGGGGGCGAGCAGTACTTC CASSYGIGGEQYF TRBV6-5 - TRBJ2-7 -
TGTGCCAGCAACCAAGGAGGATCCGGGGAGCTGTTTTTT CASNQGGSGELFF TRBV7-3 few TRBJ2-2 -
TGTGCCATCAGTGATGACAGGGCCAGGGAGACCCAGTACTTC CAISDDRARETQYF TRBV10-3 few TRBJ2-5 TRBD1
TGTGCCACCAGCAGCGGACAGGGAGGAGGTGAGCAGTTCTTC CATSSGQGGGEQFF TRBV15 few TRBJ2-1 TRBD1
TGTGCCAGCAGGGAGGTATCCTCCTATAATTCACCCCTCCACTTT CASREVSSYNSPLHF TRBV4-2 - TRBJ1-6 -
TGTGCCACCAGTGACCTGGAAGGGGGCATCGAGGATACGCAGTATTTT CATSDLEGGIEDTQYF TRBV24-1 few TRBJ2-3 TRBD1
TGTGCCAGCAGCTTAAACGGACGGCCTGCCAACGAGGCCCTAGCCAAAAACATTCAGTACTTC CASSLNGRPANEALAKNIQYF TRBV7-3 - TRBJ2-4 -
TGTGCCAGCGTAGGCGCATGGGGGCCAAATCAGCCCCAGCATTTT CASVGAWGPNQPQHF TRBV12-3/TRBV12-4 many TRBJ1-5 -
TGTGCCAGCAGCAAAGTTAGGGTCCGCGGATGGGGCACTGAAGCTTTCTTT CASSKVRVRGWGTEAFF TRBV21-1 - TRBJ1-1 -
TGCGCCAGCAGCTTTGCCCCCCTTCAGGAAGCTTTCTTT CASSFAPLQEAFF TRBV5-1 few TRBJ1-1 -
TGTGCCAGCAGTTACTCGAAGGCGGGGCGCGGGGAGCTGTTTTTT CASSYSKAGRGELFF TRBV6-5 - TRBJ2-2 -
TGTGCCAGCAGCGTAGCGTCGGGCGGGAGGGCCGTTGAGCAGTTCTTC CASSVASGGRAVEQFF TRBV9 few TRBJ2-1 TRBD2
TGTGCCAGCAGTCAGGCTGCCGTGGACGAGGAGACCCAGTACTTC CASSQAAVDEETQYF TRBV3-1 few TRBJ2-5 -
TGTGCCACCACGACTAGCGGGAGAACCGGGGAGCTGTTTTTT CATTTSGRTGELFF TRBV6-2/TRBV6-3 few TRBJ2-2 TRBD2
TGTGCCAGCAGACCGGGACTAGCGCACACCGGGGAGCTGTTTTTT CASRPGLAHTGELFF TRBV7-9 few TRBJ2-2 TRBD2
TGTGCCAGCACTCTGACATGGCCCTCGGAGACCCAGTACTTC CASTLTWPSETQYF TRBV27 few TRBJ2-5 -
TGCAGCGTGGGGGGACAGACCTACGAGCAGTACTTC CSVGGQTYEQYF TRBV29-1 - TRBJ2-7 -
TGTGCCACCAGTGATTCGGCCGGGAAGAACACTGAAGCTTTCTTT CATSDSAGKNTEAFF TRBV24-1 few TRBJ1-1 -
TGTGCCAGCAGCCTCGGGCTAGCGGGGCGGGGGACGCAGTATTTT CASSLGLAGRGTQYF TRBV7-2 - TRBJ2-3 TRBD2
TGCAGCGATCTGACAGGATCCCTTGATGGCTACACCTTC CSDLTGSLDGYTF TRBV29-1 - TRBJ1-2 -
TGCGCCAGCAGCTTGACGAACACCGGGGAGCTGTTTTTT CASSLTNTGELFF TRBV5-1 many TRBJ2-2 -
TGTGCCAGCGTGGAGCCGCTCGAAAAACTGTTTTTT CASVEPLEKLFF TRBV27 - TRBJ1-4 -
TGTGCCAGCAGTTCGGTCCGAAACACCATATATTTT CASSSVRNTIYF TRBV28 few TRBJ1-3 -